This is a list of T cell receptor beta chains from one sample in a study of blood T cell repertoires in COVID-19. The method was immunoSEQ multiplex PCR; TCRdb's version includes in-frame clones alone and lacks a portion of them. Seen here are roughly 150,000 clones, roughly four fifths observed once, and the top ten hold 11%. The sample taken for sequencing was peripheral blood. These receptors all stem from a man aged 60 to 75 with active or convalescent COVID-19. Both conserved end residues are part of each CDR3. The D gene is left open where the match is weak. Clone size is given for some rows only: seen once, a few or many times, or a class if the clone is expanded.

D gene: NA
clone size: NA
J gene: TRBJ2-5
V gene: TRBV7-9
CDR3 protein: CASSLDLRRDQYF
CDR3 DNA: TGTGCCAGCAGCTTAGATTTGCGGAGGGACCAGTACTTC

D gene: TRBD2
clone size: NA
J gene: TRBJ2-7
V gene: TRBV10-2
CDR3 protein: CASSDLAGVSYEQYF
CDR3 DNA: TGCGCCAGCAGTGATTTAGCGGGGGTTTCCTACGAGCAGTACTTC

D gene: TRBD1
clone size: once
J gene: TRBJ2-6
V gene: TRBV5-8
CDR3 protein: CASSGGQADSGANVLTF
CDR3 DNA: TGTGCCAGCAGCGGAGGACAGGCGGACTCTGGGGCCAACGTCCTGACTTTC

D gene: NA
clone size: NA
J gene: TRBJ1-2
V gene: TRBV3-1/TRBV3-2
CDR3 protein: CASSPSGGNYGYTF
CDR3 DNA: TGTGCCAGCAGCCCCTCGGGGGGGAACTATGGCTACACCTTC

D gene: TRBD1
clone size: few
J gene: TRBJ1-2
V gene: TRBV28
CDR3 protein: CASSLGGQGFGYTF
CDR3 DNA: TGTGCCAGCAGTTTGGGGGGACAGGGTTTTGGCTACACCTTC

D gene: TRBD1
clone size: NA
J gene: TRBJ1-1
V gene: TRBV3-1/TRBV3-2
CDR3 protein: CASSQDRGQGWTEAFF
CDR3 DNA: TGTGCCAGCAGCCAAGATCGGGGACAGGGATGGACTGAAGCTTTCTTT

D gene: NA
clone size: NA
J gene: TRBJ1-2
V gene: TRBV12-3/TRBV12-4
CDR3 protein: CASSAGSNYGYTF
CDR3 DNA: TGTGCCAGCAGTGCAGGCTCTAACTATGGCTACACCTTC

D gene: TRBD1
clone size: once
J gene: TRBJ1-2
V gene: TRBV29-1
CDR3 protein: CSVADRMYGYTF
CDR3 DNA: TGCAGCGTTGCGGACAGGATGTATGGCTACACCTTC

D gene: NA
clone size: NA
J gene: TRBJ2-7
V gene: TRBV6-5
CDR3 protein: CASSYSRTTYEQYF
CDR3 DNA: TGTGCCAGCAGTTACTCGAGGACTACCTACGAGCAGTACTTC

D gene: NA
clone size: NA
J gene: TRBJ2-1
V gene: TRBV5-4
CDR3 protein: CASSPRVSSYNEQFF
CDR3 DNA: TGTGCCAGCAGCCCGAGGGTCAGCTCCTACAATGAGCAGTTCTTC

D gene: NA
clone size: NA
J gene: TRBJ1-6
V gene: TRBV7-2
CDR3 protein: CASSFGGLYNSPLHF
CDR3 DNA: TGTGCCAGCAGCTTCGGGGGGCTCTATAATTCACCCCTCCACTTT

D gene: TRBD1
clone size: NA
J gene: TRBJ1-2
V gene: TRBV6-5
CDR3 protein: CASRGEGQAPGYTF
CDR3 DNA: TGTGCCAGCAGGGGAGAGGGACAGGCGCCGGGCTACACCTTC

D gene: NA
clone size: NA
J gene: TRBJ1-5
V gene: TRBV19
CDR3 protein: CASRGVNQPQHF
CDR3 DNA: TGTGCCAGTAGAGGGGTTAATCAGCCCCAGCATTTT

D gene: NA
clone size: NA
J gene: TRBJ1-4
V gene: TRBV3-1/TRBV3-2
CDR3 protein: CASSQATGTNEKLFF
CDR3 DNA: TGTGCCAGCAGCCAGGCGACAGGAACTAATGAAAAACTGTTTTTT

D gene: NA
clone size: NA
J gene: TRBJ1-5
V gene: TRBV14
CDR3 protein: CASSATVNQPQHF
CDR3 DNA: TGTGCCAGCAGCGCGACAGTCAATCAGCCCCAGCATTTT

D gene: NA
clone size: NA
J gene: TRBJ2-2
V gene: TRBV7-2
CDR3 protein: CASSTQQGTGELFF
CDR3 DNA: TGTGCCAGCAGCACCCAGCAGGGTACCGGGGAGCTGTTTTTT

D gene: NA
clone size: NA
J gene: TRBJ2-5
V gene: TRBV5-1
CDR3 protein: CASSLAGGRQETQYF
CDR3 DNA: TGCGCCAGCAGCTTGGCCGGGGGGCGGCAAGAGACCCAGTACTTC

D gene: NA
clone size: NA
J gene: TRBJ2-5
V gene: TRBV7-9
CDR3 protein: CASSLEGSPEETQYF
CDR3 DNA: TGTGCCAGCAGCTTAGAGGGGTCTCCAGAAGAGACCCAGTACTTC

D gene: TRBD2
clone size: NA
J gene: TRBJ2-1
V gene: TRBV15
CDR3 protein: CATSSTSGVDEQFF
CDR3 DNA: TGTGCCACCAGCAGCACTAGCGGGGTGGATGAGCAGTTCTTC

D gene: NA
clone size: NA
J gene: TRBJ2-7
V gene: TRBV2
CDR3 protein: CASGEYEQYF
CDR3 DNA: TGTGCCAGCGGGGAGTACGAGCAGTACTTC

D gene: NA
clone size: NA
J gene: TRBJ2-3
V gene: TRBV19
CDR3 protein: CASGHAGPGDTQYF
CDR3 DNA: TGTGCCAGTGGACACGCGGGGCCTGGAGATACGCAGTATTTT

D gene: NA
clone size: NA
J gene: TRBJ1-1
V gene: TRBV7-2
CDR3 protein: CASSAGRLNTEAFF
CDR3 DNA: TGTGCCAGCAGCGCGGGACGGTTGAACACTGAAGCTTTCTTT